One and the same sample provided the 18 T cell receptor beta chains below, sequenced in a study of human T cells and chemical hapten exposure. TCRdb used MiXCR to reprocess the RACE reads, holding one entry per CDR3 protein. In the table there are tens of thousands of distinct CDR3 sequences, over 9.5% of which are singletons. Time point denoted: patch test 3, about 24 weeks after DPC sensitization. The sample's treatment: therapeutic diphenylcyclopropenone sensitization with weekly scalp DPC. The sequencing used whole blood, collected in connection with sensitization to the hapten diphenylcyclopropenone (DPC). The origin of the receptors is a woman aged 40-49 years with alopecia areata. Some clones in this sample may be carry-over from other donors' samples.

This clonotype showed up many times. The chain's CDR3 is CASRSQPGEQFF. The CDR3 DNA reads as TGTGCCAGCAGATCCCAACCGGGAGAGCAGTTCTTC. This chain joins TRBV5-4 and TRBJ2-1; perhaps TRBD2 as D (5 bases). V lost 5 bases and J 10 bases, leaving 13 bases between the germline ends. Germline assignment: CDR1 SGHNT and CDR2 YYREEE (reference sequence). There are 12 residues in the CDR3.

The V call is TRBV5-5, the J call TRBJ2-1; no firm D call. The CDR3 loop spans 13 amino acids. The V end was cut by 1 base, the J end by 5 bases, with 7 bases between. The germline gives CDR1 SGHKS, CDR2 YYEKEE (reference sequence). The CDR3 loop is CASSLYLDNEQFF. CDR3 DNA: TGTGCCAGCAGCTTGTATCTGGACAATGAGCAGTTCTTC.

The rearrangement links TRBV2 to TRBJ1-5, with D uncertain. V was pared by 6 bases and J by 4 bases, with 10 bases between. CDR1 is SNHLY, CDR2 FYNNEI, per germline. There are 13 residues in the CDR3. The CDR3 reads CASRRERNQPQHF. The CDR3 DNA follows: TGTGCCAGCAGAAGAGAAAGGAATCAGCCCCAGCATTTT.

Only a few counts were recorded for this clonotype. The chain's CDR3 is CSASNPGTGSYEQYF. In nucleotides, the CDR3 is TGCAGTGCATCTAATCCCGGGACAGGGTCCTACGAGCAGTACTTC. The J gene is TRBJ2-7, the V gene TRBV20-1; 9 positions agree with TRBD1. Germline trimming cut 6 bases from V and 1 base from J; bases unmatched to any gene: 10. From germline, CDR1 is DFQATT and CDR2 SNEGSKA (reference sequence). This CDR3 spans 15 amino acids.

This clonotype was observed at least ten times. J is TRBJ1-5 and V is TRBV6-1; D might be TRBD1 (5 bases). Trimming shortened V by 4 bases and J by 1 base, and 8 bases separated the two germline ends. Germline V gene data show CDR1 as MNHNS and CDR2 as SASEGT. The CDR3 sequence is 14 residues long. The CDR3 protein is CASSGGKSNQPQHF. DNA of the CDR3: TGTGCCAGCAGTGGGGGGAAGAGCAATCAGCCCCAGCATTTT.

The chain has TRBV15 and TRBJ2-3; D gene ambiguous. The CDR3 length is 15 residues. The V and J ends lost 1 base and 4 bases respectively, with 12 bases between them. Germline loops: CDR1 LNHNV, CDR2 YYDKDF (reference sequence). The CDR3 here is CATSRATNGPDTQYF. The CDR3 coding sequence is TGTGCCACCAGCAGAGCAACTAACGGTCCAGATACGCAGTATTTT.

The rearrangement uses TRBV7-9 and TRBJ2-2; D ambiguous. From germline, CDR1 is SEHNR and CDR2 FQNEAQ (reference sequence). The CDR3 has 15 residues. Trimming cost V 2 bases and J 5 bases, with 12 bases left between them. In nucleotides, the CDR3 is TGTGCCAGCAGCTTATCCCAGCGACGGACCGGGGAGCTGTTTTTT. Its protein is CASSLSQRRTGELFF.

This clonotype was seen a handful of times. The V call is TRBV6-6, the J call TRBJ2-5; 9 nucleotides align to TRBD2. In germline, CDR1 is MNHNY, CDR2 SVGAGI (reference sequence). The junction had 13 bases not matched to a gene; V was cut back by 0 bases and J by 5 bases. This CDR3 has 18 residues. The CDR3 spells CASSYSELAGSPGETQYF. Here the CDR3 DNA reads TGTGCCAGCAGTTACTCGGAGCTAGCGGGGTCCCCCGGGGAGACCCAGTACTTC.

This clonotype appeared a few times. The chain links TRBV5-1 to TRBJ1-1, with D tentatively TRBD1 (5 bases). The CDR3 is 13 residues long. The V gene lost 4 bases and the J gene lost 0 bases, with 7 bases spanning the gap. The germline gives CDR1 SGHRS, CDR2 YFSETQ. CDR3 region: CASSKGLNTEAFF. CDR3 in DNA: TGCGCCAGCAGCAAGGGGTTGAACACTGAAGCTTTCTTT.

The chain couples TRBV7-9 to TRBJ2-3, with 7 bases matching TRBD1. The junction had 5 bases not matched to a gene; V was cut back by 7 bases and J by 10 bases. The CDR3 consists of 11 residues. CDR1 SEHNR and CDR2 FQNEAQ come from the germline V gene (reference sequence). The CDR3 is CASNEQGPQYF. DNA for the CDR3: TGTGCCAGCAACGAACAGGGGCCGCAGTATTTT. The whole variable domain, filled in from reference TRBV7-9 and TRBJ2-3, reads DTGVSQNPRHKITKRGQNVTFRCDPISEHNRLYWYRQTLGQGPEFLTYFQNEAQLEKSRLLSDRFSAERPKGSFSTLEIQRTEQGDSAMYLCASNEQGPQYFGPGTRLTVL.

This clonotype is medium-sized (0.01 to 0.1%). This chain uses TRBV4-2 with TRBJ1-1; D unclear. Trimming shortened V by 1 base and J by 5 bases, and 11 bases separated the two germline ends. The CDR3 contains 14 residues. Germline CDR1 is LGHNA and CDR2 is YNFKEQ. This CDR3 reads CASSQVGRKTEAFF. CDR3 DNA sequence: TGTGCCAGCAGCCAAGTTGGGAGGAAGACTGAAGCTTTCTTT.

The table lists this clonotype with many counts. The rearrangement links TRBV27 to TRBJ1-4; 7 bases fit TRBD1. The CDR3 runs 17 residues. CDR1 is MNHEY, CDR2 SMNVEV, per germline (reference sequence). The junction had 17 bases not matched to a gene; V was cut back by 6 bases and J by 7 bases. CDR3 bases: TGTGCCAGCAGGAGACAGGGTATAACTACGGTGGGTGAAAAACTGTTTTTT. Translation gives CASRRQGITTVGEKLFF.

The chain couples TRBV13 to TRBJ2-2; 9 positions match TRBD2. This CDR3 contains 15 residues. Per germline, CDR1 PRHDT and CDR2 FYEKMQ (reference sequence). The V gene end was trimmed by 5 bases and the J gene end by 5 bases; junction bases not matched to a gene: 6. In nucleotides, the CDR3 is TGTGCCAGCAGCCCCGGCCTAGCGGGGACCGGGGAGCTGTTTTTT. It translates to CASSPGLAGTGELFF.

The chain is built from TRBV24-1 and TRBJ2-5; no definite D call. V shed 4 bases and J shed 5 bases, with 10 bases lying between them. There are 13 residues in the CDR3. Germline CDR1 KGHDR, CDR2 SFDVKD. CDR3 nucleotides: TGTGCCACCAGTGACGCCAGTTGGGAGACCCAGTACTTC. It translates to CATSDASWETQYF.

This clonotype was found a few times. The chain has TRBV4-2 and TRBJ1-2; D perhaps matches TRBD1 (6 bases). Germline V gives CDR1 LGHNA, CDR2 YNFKEQ. V was clipped by 1 base and J by 7 bases, with 16 bases between them. There are 15 residues in the CDR3. CDR3 amino acids: CASSQVDQGHGGYTF. DNA of the CDR3: TGTGCCAGCAGCCAAGTCGATCAGGGGCATGGTGGCTACACCTTC.

This clonotype was seen repeatedly, ten times or more. The chain couples TRBV5-4 to TRBJ2-1, with D unclear. Trimming took off 4 bases at V and 6 bases at J, with 11 bases between the two ends. Germline CDR1 reads SGHNT; CDR2 reads YYREEE (reference sequence). The CDR3 totals 13 residues. The CDR3 DNA reads as TGTGCCAGCAGCCCCTTGGGCCTCAATGAGCAGTTCTTC. Its protein is CASSPLGLNEQFF.

This clonotype was detected many times. This sequence joins TRBV18 and TRBJ2-7; D might be TRBD1 (6 bases). The length of the CDR3 is 16 residues. The V end lost 3 bases, the J end lost 6 bases, and 21 bases lay between the germline ends. CDR1 is KGHSH and CDR2 is LQKENI in the germline V gene. This CDR3 reads CASSPQARQGRSEQYF. Written as DNA, the CDR3 is TGTGCCAGCTCACCGCAAGCCCGGCAGGGGCGCAGCGAGCAGTACTTC. The variable domain in full, completed from reference TRBV18 and TRBJ2-7, reads NAGVMQNPRHLVRRRGQEARLRCSPMKGHSHVYWYRQLPEEGLKFMVYLQKENIIDESGMPKERFSAEFPKEGPSILRIQQVVRGDSAAYFCASSPQARQGRSEQYFGPGTRLTVT.

The sample holds a few counts of this clonotype. This rearrangement joins TRBV7-3 to TRBJ2-3; no definite D call. In germline, CDR1 is SGHTA, CDR2 FQGTGA. The V end lost 0 bases, the J end lost 2 bases, and 6 bases lay between the germline ends. The CDR3 contains 14 residues. In nucleotides, the CDR3 is TGTGCCAGCAGCTTAACGCGAGACACAGATACGCAGTATTTT. Translated, it gives CASSLTRDTDTQYF.